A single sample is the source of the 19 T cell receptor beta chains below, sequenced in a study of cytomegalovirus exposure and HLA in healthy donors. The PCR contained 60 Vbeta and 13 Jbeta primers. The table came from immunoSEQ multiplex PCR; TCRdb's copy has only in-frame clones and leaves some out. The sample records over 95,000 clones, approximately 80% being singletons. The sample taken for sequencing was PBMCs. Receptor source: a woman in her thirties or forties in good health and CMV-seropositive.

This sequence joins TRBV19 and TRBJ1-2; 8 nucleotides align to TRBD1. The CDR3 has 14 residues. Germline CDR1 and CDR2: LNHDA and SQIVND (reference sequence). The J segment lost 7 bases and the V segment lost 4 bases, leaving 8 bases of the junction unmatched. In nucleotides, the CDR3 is TGTGCCAGTAGTAGGGTGACAGGGGTTCCTGGCTACACCTTC. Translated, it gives CASSRVTGVPGYTF.

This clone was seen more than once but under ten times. CDR3 nucleotides: TGCGCCAGCAGCTTGGAGGGACAGGGTTCACCCCTCCACTTT. Translating gives CASSLEGQGSPLHF. The J gene is TRBJ1-6, the V gene TRBV5-1, with 9 bases lining up with TRBD1. V shed 0 bases and J 9 bases; nucleotides not matched to a gene: 1. Germline V gene data show CDR1 as SGHRS and CDR2 as YFSETQ. The CDR3 spans 14 residues. The variable domain in full, with the rest retrieved from reference TRBV5-1 and TRBJ1-6, is KAGVTQTPRYLIKTRGQQVTLSCSPISGHRSVSWYQQTPGQGLQFLFEYFSETQRNKGNFPGRFSGRQFSNSRSEMNVSTLELGDSALYLCASSLEGQGSPLHFGNGTRLTVT.

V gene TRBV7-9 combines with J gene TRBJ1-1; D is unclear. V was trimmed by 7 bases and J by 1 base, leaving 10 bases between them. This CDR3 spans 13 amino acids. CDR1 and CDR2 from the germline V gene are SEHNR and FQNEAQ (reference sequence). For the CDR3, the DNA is TGTGCCAGCACCAGCCGGGGGAACACTGAAGCTTTCTTT. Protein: CASTSRGNTEAFF.

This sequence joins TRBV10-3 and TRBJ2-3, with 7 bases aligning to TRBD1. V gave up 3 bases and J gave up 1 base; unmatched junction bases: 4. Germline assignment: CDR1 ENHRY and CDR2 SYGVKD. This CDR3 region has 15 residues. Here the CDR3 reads CAISEYRGGTDTQYF. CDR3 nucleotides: TGTGCCATCAGTGAATACAGGGGAGGCACAGATACGCAGTATTTT.

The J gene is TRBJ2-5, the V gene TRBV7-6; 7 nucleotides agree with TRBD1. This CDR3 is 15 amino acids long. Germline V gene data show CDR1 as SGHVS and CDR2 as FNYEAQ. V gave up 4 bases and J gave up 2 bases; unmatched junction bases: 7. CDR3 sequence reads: CASSSQGVTQETQYF. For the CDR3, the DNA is TGTGCCAGCAGCTCGCAGGGGGTAACGCAAGAGACCCAGTACTTC.

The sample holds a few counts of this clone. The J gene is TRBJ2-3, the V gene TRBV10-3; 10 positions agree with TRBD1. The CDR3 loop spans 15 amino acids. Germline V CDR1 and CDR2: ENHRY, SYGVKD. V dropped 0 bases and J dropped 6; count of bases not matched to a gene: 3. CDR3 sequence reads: CAISESGQGVDTQYF. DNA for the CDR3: TGTGCCATCAGTGAGTCTGGACAGGGGGTGGATACGCAGTATTTT.

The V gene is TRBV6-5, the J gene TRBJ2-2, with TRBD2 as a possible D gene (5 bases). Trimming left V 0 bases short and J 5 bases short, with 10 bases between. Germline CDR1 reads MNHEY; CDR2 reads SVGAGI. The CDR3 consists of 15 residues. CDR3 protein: CASSYSTIRTGELFF. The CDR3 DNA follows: TGTGCCAGCAGTTACTCGACTATCAGAACCGGGGAGCTGTTTTTT.

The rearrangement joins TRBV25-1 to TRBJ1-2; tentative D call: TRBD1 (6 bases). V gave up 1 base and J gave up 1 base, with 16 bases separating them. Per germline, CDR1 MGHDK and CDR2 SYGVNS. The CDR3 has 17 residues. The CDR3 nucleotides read TGTGCCAGCAGTGAATTGGCAGGGGCTATGGATAACTATGGCTACACCTTC. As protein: CASSELAGAMDNYGYTF.

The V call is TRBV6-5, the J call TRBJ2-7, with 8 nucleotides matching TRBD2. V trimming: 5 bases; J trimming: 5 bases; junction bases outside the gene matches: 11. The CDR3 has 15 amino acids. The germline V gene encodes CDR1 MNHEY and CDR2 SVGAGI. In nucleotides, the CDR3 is TGTGCCAGCAGTCCCGCCGGGGGGGCTCGGGACGAGCAGTACTTC. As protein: CASSPAGGARDEQYF.

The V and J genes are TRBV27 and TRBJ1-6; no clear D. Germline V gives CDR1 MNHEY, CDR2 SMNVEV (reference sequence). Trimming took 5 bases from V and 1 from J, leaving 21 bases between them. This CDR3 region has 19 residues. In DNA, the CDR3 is TGTGCCAGCAGTAATACTGGACTAACTATTAAGTCCTATAATTCACCCCTCCACTTT. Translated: CASSNTGLTIKSYNSPLHF.

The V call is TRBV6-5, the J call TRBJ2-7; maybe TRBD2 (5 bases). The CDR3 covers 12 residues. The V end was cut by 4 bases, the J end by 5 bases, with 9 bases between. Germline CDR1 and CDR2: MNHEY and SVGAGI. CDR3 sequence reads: CASSSAANEQYF. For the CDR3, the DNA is TGTGCCAGCAGTTCAGCGGCCAACGAGCAGTACTTC.

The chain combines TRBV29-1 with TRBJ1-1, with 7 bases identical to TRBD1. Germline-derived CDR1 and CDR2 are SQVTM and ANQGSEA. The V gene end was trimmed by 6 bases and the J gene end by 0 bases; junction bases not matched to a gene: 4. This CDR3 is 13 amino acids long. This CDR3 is CSVRTGMNTEAFF. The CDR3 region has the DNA TGCAGCGTCCGGACAGGAATGAACACTGAAGCTTTCTTT.

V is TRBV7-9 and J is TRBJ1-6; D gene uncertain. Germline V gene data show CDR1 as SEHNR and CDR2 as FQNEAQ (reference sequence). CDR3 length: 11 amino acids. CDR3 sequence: CSAGEGSPLHF. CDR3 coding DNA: TGTTCCGCCGGGGAAGGGTCACCCCTCCACTTT.

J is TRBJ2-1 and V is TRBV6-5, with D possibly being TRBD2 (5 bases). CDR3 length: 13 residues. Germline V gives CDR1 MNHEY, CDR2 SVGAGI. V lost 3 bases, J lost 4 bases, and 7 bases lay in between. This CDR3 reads CASSYGLYNEQFF. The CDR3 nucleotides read TGTGCCAGCAGTTATGGACTTTACAATGAGCAGTTCTTC.

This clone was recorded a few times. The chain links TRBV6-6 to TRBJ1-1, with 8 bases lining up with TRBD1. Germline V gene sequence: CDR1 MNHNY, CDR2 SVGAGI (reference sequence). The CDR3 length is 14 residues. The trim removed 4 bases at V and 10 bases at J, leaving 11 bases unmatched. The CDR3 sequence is CASSFRTGPSGAFF. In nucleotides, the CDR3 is TGTGCCAGCAGTTTTCGGACAGGGCCTTCTGGAGCTTTCTTT.

The CDR3 here is CASSLSTGTNEKLFF. Here the CDR3 DNA reads TGTGCCAGCAGCCTCTCGACAGGGACTAATGAAAAACTGTTTTTT. The V call is TRBV7-3, the J call TRBJ1-4; 7 bases align to TRBD1. Germline CDR1 SGHTA, CDR2 FQGTGA. The CDR3 totals 15 residues. After removal of 5 bases from V and 2 bases from J, the junction contained 5 bases not matched to a gene.

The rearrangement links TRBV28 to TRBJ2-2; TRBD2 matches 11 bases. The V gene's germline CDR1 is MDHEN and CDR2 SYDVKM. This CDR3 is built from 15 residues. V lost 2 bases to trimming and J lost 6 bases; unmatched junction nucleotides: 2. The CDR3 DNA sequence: TGTGCCAGCAGTTTAGGACTAGCGGGCCCCGGGGAGCTGTTTTTT. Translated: CASSLGLAGPGELFF.

DNA of the CDR3: TGCGCCAGCAGCTGGGACAGTAGCACAGATACGCAGTATTTT. Protein product: CASSWDSSTDTQYF. This rearrangement joins TRBV5-1 to TRBJ2-3, with TRBD1 matching over 7 bases. Looked up from germline, CDR1 is SGHRS and CDR2 is YFSETQ. This CDR3 has 14 amino acids. After removal of 3 bases from V and 0 bases from J, the junction contained 1 base not matched to a gene.

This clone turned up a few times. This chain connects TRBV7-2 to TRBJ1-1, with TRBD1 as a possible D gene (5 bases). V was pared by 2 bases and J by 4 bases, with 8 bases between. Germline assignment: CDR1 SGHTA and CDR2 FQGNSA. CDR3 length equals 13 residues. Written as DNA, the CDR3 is TGTGCCAGCAGCTTACTTAGGGGCACTGAAGCTTTCTTT. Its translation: CASSLLRGTEAFF.